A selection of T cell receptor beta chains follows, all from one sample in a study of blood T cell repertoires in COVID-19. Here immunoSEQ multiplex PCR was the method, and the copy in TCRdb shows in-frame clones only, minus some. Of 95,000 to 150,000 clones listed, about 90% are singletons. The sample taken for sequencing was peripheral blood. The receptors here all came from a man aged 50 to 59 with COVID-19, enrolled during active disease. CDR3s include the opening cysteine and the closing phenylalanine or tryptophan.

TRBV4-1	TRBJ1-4	CASSRQPGQGAEKLFF
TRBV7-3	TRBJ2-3	CASSLNPGTDTQYF
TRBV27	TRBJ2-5	CASSNSGRGETQYF
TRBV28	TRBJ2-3	CASSLGQGGDTQYF
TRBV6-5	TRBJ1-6	CASRIDSPYSPLHF
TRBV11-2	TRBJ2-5	CASSPGQVQETQYF
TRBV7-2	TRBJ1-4	CASSLGVAGGLEKLFF
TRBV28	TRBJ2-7	CASKSSGRTYEQYF
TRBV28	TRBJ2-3	CASSFTSADTQYF
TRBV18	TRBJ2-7	CASSPTGGQYDEQYF